The source of this TCR beta chain is a study of OX40 agonist ivuxolimab in advanced cancers. Study overall: The patients got ivuxolimab, which is an agonistic anti-OX40 (CD134) antibody.

Study results and limitations: Normalized T-cell clonal expansion was also low in some nonresponders. Antigen targets of the expanded peripheral T cells went undetermined. Average numbers of expanded clones were greater in CD8+ T cells than in CD4+.

V lost 4 bases and J 7 bases, leaving 10 bases between the germline ends. Germline-derived CDR1 and CDR2 are MGHRA and YSYEKL. The CDR3 has 13 amino acids. Produced via immunoSEQ multiplex PCR; TCRdb's table is partial and in-frame only. The table lists around 60,000 clones, under 95% of them singletons. On this clone itself: The antigen is undetermined.

The sample here was CD4+ or CD8+ T cells sorted from blood, taken in a trial of the OX40 agonist ivuxolimab. The clonotype comes from an adult with an advanced solid tumor such as melanoma, head and neck, liver or kidney cancer. V usage is TRBV4-1 and J usage is TRBJ2-2; D gene uncertain. This CDR3 reads CASSPKRSGELFF. In DNA, the CDR3 is TGCGCCAGCAGCCCCAAGAGGAGCGGGGAGCTGTTTTTT.